Listed here are 7 T cell receptor beta chains from one sample, sequenced in a study of graft-versus-host responses after intestinal transplantation. Sequencing used immunoSEQ multiplex PCR; TCRdb keeps in-frame clones, though not all of them. This sample carries 80,000 to 100,000 clones, roughly 91% of them seen once, and the ten largest clones take approximately 0.18%. These receptors have no identified antigens. This specimen consisted of unstimulated CD4+ T cells sorted from spleen or lymph node cells, obtained before transplant. The receptor source for this set is a human donor who was the organ donor for an intestinal transplant.

The gene calls are TRBV18 and TRBJ1-3, with D tentatively TRBD1 (6 bases). Germline-derived CDR1 and CDR2 are KGHSH and LQKENI. Trimming shortened V by 4 bases and J by 0 bases, and 13 bases separated the two germline ends. CDR3 length: 16 residues. DNA of the CDR3: TGTGCCAGCTCACAACACGGGACACACTCTGGAAACACCATATATTTT. It codes for CASSQHGTHSGNTIYF. Combining the CDR3 with reference TRBV18 and TRBJ1-3 gives the whole variable domain NAGVMQNPRHLVRRRGQEARLRCSPMKGHSHVYWYRQLPEEGLKFMVYLQKENIIDESGMPKERFSAEFPKEGPSILRIQQVVRGDSAAYFCASSQHGTHSGNTIYFGEGSWLTVV.

This clone was recorded a few times. This chain connects TRBV10-3 to TRBJ2-7; 8 nucleotides match TRBD2. Germline V gene data show CDR1 as ENHRY and CDR2 as SYGVKD. The CDR3 is made up of 15 amino acids. J lost 2 bases, V lost 4 bases, and 7 bases had no gene match. The CDR3 protein is CAISGRSGGAYEQYF. The CDR3 coding sequence is TGTGCCATCAGTGGTCGGTCGGGGGGGGCCTACGAGCAGTACTTC.

The chain combines TRBV7-3 with TRBJ2-5; D is unresolved. The V gene's germline CDR1 is SGHTA and CDR2 FQGTGA. V shed 0 bases and J shed 0 bases, with 5 bases lying between them. The CDR3 extends over 14 amino acids. In DNA form, the CDR3 reads TGTGCCAGCAGCTTAACCCCGTACCAAGAGACCCAGTACTTC. Translating it yields CASSLTPYQETQYF.

Only a few counts were recorded for this clone. The V gene is TRBV12-5, the J gene TRBJ1-1; no clear D gene. The CDR3 has 13 residues. Germline assignment: CDR1 LGHNT and CDR2 FRNRAP. V shed 7 bases and J shed 5 bases, with 14 bases lying between them. The CDR3 sequence: CASAGRGRTEAFF. CDR3 in DNA: TGTGCTAGTGCCGGCAGAGGAAGAACTGAAGCTTTCTTT.

This clone was counted a few times. Other DNA sequences in this specimen translate into the identical CDR3. The V and J genes are TRBV4-1 and TRBJ2-5; 7 nucleotides align to TRBD2. V lost 0 bases to trimming and J lost 2 bases; unmatched junction nucleotides: 6. Germline V CDR1 and CDR2: MGHRA, YSYEKL. This CDR3 contains 16 residues. The CDR3 loop is CASSQDPPSGQETQYF. CDR3 coding DNA: TGCGCCAGCAGCCAAGATCCCCCTAGCGGTCAAGAGACCCAGTACTTC.

The rearrangement joins TRBV9 to TRBJ2-5, with TRBD2 matching over 9 bases. TRBJ2-7 matches the DNA end more closely, so the J call is doubtful. Germline lookup yields CDR1 SGDLS and CDR2 YYNGEE. The CDR3 runs 15 residues. The CDR3 sequence is CASSVGAGGPVEQYF. DNA for the CDR3: TGTGCCAGCAGCGTAGGTGCGGGGGGGCCCGTCGAGCAGTACTTC.

The chain carries TRBV9 and TRBJ1-1; maybe TRBD1 (6 bases). V was pared by 6 bases and J by 4 bases, with 16 bases between. In germline, CDR1 is SGDLS, CDR2 YYNGEE. This CDR3 is 14 amino acids long. This chain's CDR3 is CASNKGSRGTEAFF. The CDR3 region has the DNA TGTGCCAGCAACAAGGGGTCCAGGGGCACTGAAGCTTTCTTT.